The T cell receptor beta chain described here comes from a study of T cells in Graves' hyperthyroidism and ophthalmopathy. Study-wide findings and caveats: Ophthalmopathy onset followed model prediction by a median approximately seven months. Clonotypes that were expanded in thyroid above 0.001 mostly appeared in blood too.

Orbital computed tomography, thyroid ultrasound, serum thyroxine and TRAb, and clinical symptoms together informed the diagnoses. Amplification of TCR beta CDR3 regions was performed using RNA transcripts as template. Using the HTBI primer set, a first-round RT-PCR was run on the TCR CDR3. TCRdb re-called the multiplex PCR reads with MiXCR, one entry per CDR3 protein. Seen here are about 700,000 distinct CDR3 sequences, 40% to 55% observed once, and the top ten hold roughly 6.5%. On this clonotype: The antigen remains unidentified.

Trimming cost V 1 base and J 9 bases, with 16 bases left between them. This CDR3 is 15 amino acids long. In germline, CDR1 is MGHRA, CDR2 YSYEKL. The clonotype originates from an adult man with Graves' disease, either hyperthyroidism or ophthalmopathy (not recorded which). The sequencing sample was made of peripheral blood or thyroid tissue (not recorded which). V and J are TRBV4-1 and TRBJ1-5; maybe TRBD1 (5 bases). CDR3 in amino acids: CASSQGPGVLGPQHF. CDR3 sequence (DNA): TGCGCCAGCAGCCAAGGGCCGGGGGTCCTTGGGCCCCAGCATTTT.